This T cell receptor beta chain was profiled in a study of cytomegalovirus exposure and HLA in healthy donors. Amplification used 60 Vbeta primers and 13 Jbeta primers. Here immunoSEQ multiplex PCR was the method, and the copy in TCRdb shows in-frame clones only, minus some. The profile covers roughly 120,000 clones, with about 81% appearing a single time and 0.85% to 1.4% taken by the ten largest. CDR3 length equals 12 residues. Germline V gene lookup returns CDR1 LGHNT and CDR2 FRNRAP. Trimming took off 2 bases at V and 7 bases at J, with 8 bases between the two ends. The receptor's source is a woman aged 25 to 39 in good health and CMV-seronegative. Specimen: PBMCs. This rearrangement joins TRBV12-5 to TRBJ1-1; D not certain. The CDR3 spells CASGLRQDEAFF. The CDR3 DNA is TGTGCTAGTGGTTTGCGTCAGGATGAAGCTTTCTTT.